Listed below are T cell receptor beta chains from one sample, sequenced in a study of cytomegalovirus exposure and HLA in healthy donors. Clones were read by immunoSEQ multiplex PCR, and TCRdb kept only the in-frame ones, dropping some. The profile shows about 150,000 clones, roughly 82% of them singletons. Sequencing used PBMCs. All receptors derive from a woman aged 50 to 60 in good health and CMV-seropositive. CDR3s include the opening cysteine and the closing phenylalanine or tryptophan. The D gene is left open where the match is weak. For some rows the clone size is stated as once, few or many, or as a class when expanded; others skip it.

J gene,clone size,V gene,D gene,CDR3 DNA,CDR3 protein
TRBJ1-6,NA,TRBV27,NA,TGTGCCAGCAGTTCTGGGACACCAGGGCCCTATAATTCACCCCTCCACTTT,CASSSGTPGPYNSPLHF
TRBJ1-2,NA,TRBV6-1,NA,TGTGCCAGCAGTATCCCAGGGAAGGACTATGGCTACACCTTC,CASSIPGKDYGYTF
TRBJ2-1,NA,TRBV6-5,TRBD2,TGTGCCAGCAGTTCGCGGGGGGGCCGTTCCTACAATGAGCAGTTCTTC,CASSSRGGRSYNEQFF
TRBJ1-1,NA,TRBV20-1,NA,TGCAGTGCTTTCCGGAACACTGAAGCTTTCTTT,CSAFRNTEAFF
TRBJ1-4,few,TRBV5-6,TRBD1,TGTGCCAGCAGCTTGGCGGGACAGGGGCACGGTAATGAAAAACTGTTTTTT,CASSLAGQGHGNEKLFF
TRBJ1-5,NA,TRBV10-3,TRBD1,TGTGCCATCAGAGAGACAGGGCGCAATCAGCCCCAGCATTTT,CAIRETGRNQPQHF
TRBJ2-6,NA,TRBV11-2,NA,TGTGCCAGCAGCTTAGTTGGCGAGGGAGTCTCCGGGGCCAACGTCCTGACTTTC,CASSLVGEGVSGANVLTF
TRBJ1-1,NA,TRBV4-3,NA,TGCGCCAGCAGCCAAGGCGGGGGGCGCTTAGCTTTCTTT,CASSQGGGRLAFF
TRBJ1-5,NA,TRBV27,TRBD1,TGTGCCAGCAGTGTGACAGGGTTCGATCAGCCCCAGCATTTT,CASSVTGFDQPQHF
TRBJ1-4,NA,TRBV4-2,TRBD1,TGTGCCAGCAGCCAAACCAGGGGGCGCGACGAAAAACTGTTTTTT,CASSQTRGRDEKLFF
TRBJ2-3,NA,TRBV6-5,TRBD2,TGTGCCAGCAAAGGCCAAGCGGGGGGCACAGATACGCAGTATTTT,CASKGQAGGTDTQYF
TRBJ2-7,NA,TRBV10-1,TRBD1,TGCGCCAGCAGTGATGGGACAGCGGTCTACGAGCAGTACTTC,CASSDGTAVYEQYF
TRBJ2-7,NA,TRBV4-1,TRBD1,TGCGCCAGCAGCCATGCGGGACAGGGCTACGAGCAGTACTTC,CASSHAGQGYEQYF
TRBJ1-6,NA,TRBV4-1,TRBD1,TGCGCCAGCAGACAAACAGGGGGTGAGAATTCACCCCTCCACTTT,CASRQTGGENSPLHF
TRBJ2-3,NA,TRBV27,TRBD1,TGTGCCAGCAGTCCGACAGGGGGCTTCGGGACTAGAGTGAGAGATACGCAGTATTTT,CASSPTGGFGTRVRDTQYF
TRBJ1-2,NA,TRBV21-1,NA,TGTGCCAGCAGCAAAGCGTCTAGCGACAGGGGGCGTGGCTACACCTTC,CASSKASSDRGRGYTF
TRBJ1-2,NA,TRBV6-1,NA,TGTGCCAGCACCGAGATGGGGGCTGGTGGCTACACCTTC,CASTEMGAGGYTF